One sample yielded the 11 T cell receptor beta chains listed below, sequenced in a study of T cell responses to AZD1222 COVID-19 vaccine. The assay was immunoSEQ multiplex PCR, and TCRdb's table has in-frame clones only and misses some. The profile covers some 150,000 clones, with roughly nine tenths appearing a single time and around 3.6% taken by the ten largest. The sequences come from peripheral blood, collected on day 0 of AZD1222 vaccination. Source of these receptors: an adult in good health.

The chain recombines TRBV11-2 with TRBJ1-1; D not certain. CDR1 is SGHAT and CDR2 is FQNNGV in the germline V gene. V lost 8 bases and J lost 1, with 5 bases in between. The CDR3 sequence is 11 residues long. CDR3 DNA: TGTGCCAGCGGCACGAACACTGAAGCTTTCTTT. Protein product: CASGTNTEAFF.

The chain recombines TRBV18 with TRBJ1-6, with D unresolved. Germline V gives CDR1 KGHSH, CDR2 LQKENI. CDR3 size: 15 residues. Trimming removed 2 bases at V and 5 bases at J, with 10 bases between. The CDR3 DNA follows: TGTGCCAGCTCACCAGGCGGTCTCCATAATTCACCCCTCCACTTT. Its protein is CASSPGGLHNSPLHF.

V and J are TRBV10-2 and TRBJ2-7; possible D gene TRBD2, 5 bases. This CDR3 is 12 amino acids long. Germline lookup yields CDR1 WSHSY and CDR2 SAAADI. V was clipped by 6 bases and J by 4 bases, with 10 bases between them. As DNA, the CDR3 is TGCGCCAGCAGCCTCGGGGAGTACGAGCAGTACTTC. It encodes CASSLGEYEQYF.

The chain links TRBV6-5 to TRBJ1-3; D may be TRBD1 (5 bases). CDR1 MNHEY and CDR2 SVGAGI come from the germline V gene. Trimming shortened V by 6 bases and J by 1 base, and 10 bases separated the two germline ends. The CDR3 is 14 amino acids. The CDR3: CASRDSLSGNTIYF. DNA of the CDR3: TGTGCCAGCAGAGACAGTCTTTCTGGAAACACCATATATTTT.

The V call is TRBV5-1, the J call TRBJ2-5; 7 bases align to TRBD2. Germline V gene lookup returns CDR1 SGHRS and CDR2 YFSETQ. Trimming removed 0 bases from V and 5 bases from J; junction bases left unmatched: 10. The CDR3 length is 16 residues. The CDR3 sequence is CASSLAPHGGSETQYF. As DNA, the CDR3 is TGCGCCAGCAGCTTGGCCCCCCACGGGGGGTCCGAGACCCAGTACTTC. The full variable domain, with the rest looked up from reference TRBV5-1 and TRBJ2-5, is KAGVTQTPRYLIKTRGQQVTLSCSPISGHRSVSWYQQTPGQGLQFLFEYFSETQRNKGNFPGRFSGRQFSNSRSEMNVSTLELGDSALYLCASSLAPHGGSETQYFGPGTRLLVL.

This sequence joins TRBV5-6 and TRBJ1-2; 7 nucleotides agree with TRBD1. Looked up from germline, CDR1 is SGHDT and CDR2 is YYEEEE. This CDR3 contains 13 residues. V gave up 4 bases and J gave up 10 bases; unmatched junction bases: 10. This chain's CDR3 is CASSIAAGGDYTF. CDR3 coding DNA: TGTGCCAGCAGCATTGCTGCAGGGGGAGACTACACCTTC.

V gene TRBV5-5 combines with J gene TRBJ1-1; D remains ambiguous. Germline CDR1 SGHKS, CDR2 YYEKEE (reference sequence). This CDR3 is built from 16 residues. V was shortened by 0 bases and J by 8 bases, with 20 bases between the two germline ends. CDR3 nucleotide sequence: TGTGCCAGCAGCTTGGGTGATCTTAACCCGCGACCCGAAGCTTTCTTT. This translates into CASSLGDLNPRPEAFF. Using reference TRBV5-5 and TRBJ1-1 for the parts outside the CDR3, the full variable domain is DAGVTQSPTHLIKTRGQQVTLRCSPISGHKSVSWYQQVLGQGPQFIFQYYEKEERGRGNFPDRFSARQFPNYSSELNVNALLLGDSALYLCASSLGDLNPRPEAFFGQGTRLTVV.

The chain recombines TRBV27 with TRBJ2-3, with 8 nucleotides matching TRBD2. Germline loops: CDR1 MNHEY, CDR2 SMNVEV (reference sequence). The V segment lost 5 bases and the J segment 6 bases; nucleotides outside the gene matches: 7. This CDR3 contains 14 residues. The CDR3 is CASSGTGGPDTQYF. The CDR3 coding sequence is TGTGCCAGCAGTGGAACGGGAGGGCCCGATACGCAGTATTTT.

This clone has just one count. V and J are TRBV6-5 and TRBJ1-3; no reliable D call. CDR1 is MNHEY and CDR2 is SVGAGI in the germline V gene. The CDR3 is 15 residues long. Trimming pared 6 bases from V and 2 bases from J, leaving 14 bases between. The CDR3 region has the DNA TGTGCCAGCAGGCCTCCCAATCGCCCTGGAAACACCATATATTTT. Protein product: CASRPPNRPGNTIYF.

The V gene is TRBV19, the J gene TRBJ1-4; the D is unclear. Trimming removed 3 bases at V and 0 bases at J, with 11 bases between. CDR1 is LNHDA, CDR2 SQIVND, per germline (reference sequence). The CDR3 runs 16 residues. The CDR3 DNA follows: TGTGCCAGTAGTATGACACCTCCGGCAACTAATGAAAAACTGTTTTTT. This encodes CASSMTPPATNEKLFF.

The rearrangement links TRBV6-1 to TRBJ2-3; D gene unclear. Trimming removed 2 bases at V and 10 bases at J, with 10 bases between. The CDR3 has 12 residues. Germline V CDR1 and CDR2: MNHNS, SASEGT. CDR3 region: CASSETVGPQYF. CDR3 coding DNA: TGTGCCAGCAGTGAAACGGTAGGCCCGCAGTATTTT.